This section outlines one T cell receptor (beta chain) sequence together with its context. As yet, its antigen is unknown. The CDR3 covers 15 residues. With 2 bases removed from V and 6 bases from J, the gap between germline ends came to 14 bases. Germline CDR1 MNHEY, CDR2 SVGAGI. These data originate in a study of memory CD4+ T cells and cytomegalovirus serostatus. In the study's own analysis: After removing out-of-frame reads, 2,204,828 distinct TCRbeta sequences remained. Clones were read by immunoSEQ multiplex PCR, and TCRdb kept only the in-frame ones, dropping some. From that table come the V and J calls and clone size; the DNA was used to work out D and trimming. Here the sample spans just under 60,000 clones, about three quarters being singletons. Findings and caveats of the study: CMV serostatus prediction reached median AUC 0.95, or 0.91 with US-trained model.

Single viable CD3+CD4+CD8-CD45RO+ cells were sorted as the memory CD4+ T cells. This TCR was recovered from an adult in good health and CMV-seronegative. The sample consisted of memory CD4+ T cells from blood. The rearrangement joins TRBV6-5 to TRBJ1-5; perhaps TRBD1 as D (5 bases). The CDR3: CASSYGGASGQPQHF. The CDR3 nucleotides are TGTGCCAGCAGTTACGGAGGGGCCTCGGGTCAGCCCCAGCATTTT.